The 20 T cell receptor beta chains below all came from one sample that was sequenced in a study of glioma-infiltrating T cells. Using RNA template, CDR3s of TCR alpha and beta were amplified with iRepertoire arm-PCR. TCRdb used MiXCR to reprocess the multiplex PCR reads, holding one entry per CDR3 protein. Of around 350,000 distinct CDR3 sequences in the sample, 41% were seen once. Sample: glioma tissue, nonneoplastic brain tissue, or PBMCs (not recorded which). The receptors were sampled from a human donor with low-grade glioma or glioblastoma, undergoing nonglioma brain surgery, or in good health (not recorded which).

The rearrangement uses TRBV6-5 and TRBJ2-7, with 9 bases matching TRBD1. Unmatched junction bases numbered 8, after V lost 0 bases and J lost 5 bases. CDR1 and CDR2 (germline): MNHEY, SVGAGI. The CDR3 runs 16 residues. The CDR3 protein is CASSYSSTWTGDEQYF. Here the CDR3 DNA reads TGTGCCAGCAGTTACTCTTCGACCTGGACAGGGGACGAGCAGTACTTC.

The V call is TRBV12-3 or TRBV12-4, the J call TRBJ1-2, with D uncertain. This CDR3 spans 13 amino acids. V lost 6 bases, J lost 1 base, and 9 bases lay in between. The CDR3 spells CASRIGYNYGYTF. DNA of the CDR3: TGTGCCAGCAGGATAGGGTATAACTATGGCTACACCTTC.

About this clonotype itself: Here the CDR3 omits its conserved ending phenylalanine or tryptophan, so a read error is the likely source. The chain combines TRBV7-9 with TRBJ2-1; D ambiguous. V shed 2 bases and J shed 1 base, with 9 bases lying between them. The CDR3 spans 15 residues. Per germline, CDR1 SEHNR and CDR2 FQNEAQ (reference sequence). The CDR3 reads CASSLKARSYNEQFI. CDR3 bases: TGTGCCAGCAGCTTAAAAGCCAGATCCTACAATGAGCAGTTCATC.

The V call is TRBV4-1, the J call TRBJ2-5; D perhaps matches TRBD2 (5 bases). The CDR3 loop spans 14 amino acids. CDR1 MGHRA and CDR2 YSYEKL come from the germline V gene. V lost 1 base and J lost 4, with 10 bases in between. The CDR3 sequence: CASSQVSGRETQYF. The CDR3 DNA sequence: TGCGCCAGCAGCCAAGTTAGTGGGAGAGAGACCCAGTACTTC.

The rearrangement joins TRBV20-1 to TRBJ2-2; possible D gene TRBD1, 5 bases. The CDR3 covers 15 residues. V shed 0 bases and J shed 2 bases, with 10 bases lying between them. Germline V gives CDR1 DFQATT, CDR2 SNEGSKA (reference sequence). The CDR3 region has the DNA TGCAGTGCTAGAGATTGGACATCCAACACCGGGGAGCTGTTTTTT. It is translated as CSARDWTSNTGELFF.

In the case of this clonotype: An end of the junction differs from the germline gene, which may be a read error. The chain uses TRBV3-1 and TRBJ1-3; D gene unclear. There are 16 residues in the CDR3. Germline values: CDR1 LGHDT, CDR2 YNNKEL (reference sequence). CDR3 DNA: TGTGCCAGCAGCCCCATGATGGACGACTCTGTAAACACCATATATTTT. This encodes CASSPMMDDSVNTIYF.

The CDR3 coding sequence is TGTGCCAGCAGTTTTGTTGTTTTCTCCGGGATAAACGAGCAGTACTTC. Protein product: CASSFVVFSGINEQYF. This chain joins TRBV27 and TRBJ2-7, with D possibly being TRBD2 (5 bases). V was shortened by 3 bases and J by 5 bases, with 20 bases between the two germline ends. This CDR3 region has 16 residues. Per germline, CDR1 MNHEY and CDR2 SMNVEV (reference sequence).

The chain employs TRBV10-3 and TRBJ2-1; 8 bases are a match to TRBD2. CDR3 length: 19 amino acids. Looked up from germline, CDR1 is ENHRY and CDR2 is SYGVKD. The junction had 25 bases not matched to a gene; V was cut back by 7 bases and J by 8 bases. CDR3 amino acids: CAITGGVARESPSFYEQFF. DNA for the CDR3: TGTGCCATCACGGGGGGGGTAGCGAGAGAAAGTCCGTCCTTCTATGAGCAGTTCTTC.

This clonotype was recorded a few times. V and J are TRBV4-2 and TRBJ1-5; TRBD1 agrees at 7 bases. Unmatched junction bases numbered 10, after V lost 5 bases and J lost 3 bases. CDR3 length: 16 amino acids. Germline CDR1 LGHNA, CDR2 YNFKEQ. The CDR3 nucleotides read TGTGCCAGCAGCTTTAGGGTAGGGGGCCCCAATCAGCCCCAGCATTTT. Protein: CASSFRVGGPNQPQHF.

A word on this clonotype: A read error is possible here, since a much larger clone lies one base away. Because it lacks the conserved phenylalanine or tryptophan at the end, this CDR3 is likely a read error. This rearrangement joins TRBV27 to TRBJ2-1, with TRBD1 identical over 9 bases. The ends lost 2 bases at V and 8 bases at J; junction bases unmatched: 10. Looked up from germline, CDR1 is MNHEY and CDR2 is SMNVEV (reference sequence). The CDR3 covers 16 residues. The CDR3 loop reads CASSLLPGTGIDEQFL. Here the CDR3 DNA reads TGTGCCAGCAGTTTACTCCCCGGGACAGGGATCGATGAGCAGTTCCTC.

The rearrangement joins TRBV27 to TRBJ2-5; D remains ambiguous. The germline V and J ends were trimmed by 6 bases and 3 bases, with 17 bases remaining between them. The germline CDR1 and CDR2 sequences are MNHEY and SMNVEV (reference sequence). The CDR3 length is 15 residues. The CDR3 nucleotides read TGTGCCAGCAGCTTAAGCATGGGGATAGAAGAGACCCAGTACTTC. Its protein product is CASSLSMGIEETQYF.

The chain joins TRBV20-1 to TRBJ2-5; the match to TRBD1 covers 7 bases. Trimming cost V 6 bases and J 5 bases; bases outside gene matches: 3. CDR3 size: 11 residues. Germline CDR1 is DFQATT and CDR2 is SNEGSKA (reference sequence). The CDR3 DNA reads TGCAGTGCAGAACAGGGGGAGACCCAGTACTTC. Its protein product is CSAEQGETQYF.

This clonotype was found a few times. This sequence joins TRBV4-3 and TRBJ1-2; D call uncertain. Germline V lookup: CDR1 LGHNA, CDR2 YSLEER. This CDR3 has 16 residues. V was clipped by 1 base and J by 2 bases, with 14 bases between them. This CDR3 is CASSQATTVLNYGYTF. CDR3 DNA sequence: TGCGCCAGCAGCCAAGCGACTACAGTCCTAAACTATGGCTACACCTTC.

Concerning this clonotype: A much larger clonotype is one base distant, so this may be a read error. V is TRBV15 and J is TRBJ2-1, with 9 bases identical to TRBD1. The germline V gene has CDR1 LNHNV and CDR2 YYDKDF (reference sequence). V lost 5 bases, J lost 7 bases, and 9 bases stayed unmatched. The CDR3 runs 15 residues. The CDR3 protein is CATSDEDRGFNEQFF. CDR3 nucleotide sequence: TGTGCCACCAGCGATGAGGACAGGGGTTTTAATGAGCAGTTCTTC.

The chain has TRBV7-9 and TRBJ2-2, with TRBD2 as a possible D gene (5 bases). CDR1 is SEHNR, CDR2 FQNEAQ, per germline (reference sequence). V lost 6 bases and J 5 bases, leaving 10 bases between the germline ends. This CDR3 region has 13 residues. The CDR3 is CASSRTGTGELFF. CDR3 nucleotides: TGTGCCAGCAGTCGGACGGGGACCGGGGAGCTGTTTTTT.

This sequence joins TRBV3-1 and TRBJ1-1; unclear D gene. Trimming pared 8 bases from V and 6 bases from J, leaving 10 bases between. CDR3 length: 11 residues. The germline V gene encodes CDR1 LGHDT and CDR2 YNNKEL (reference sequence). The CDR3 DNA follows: TGTGCCAGCCAGGTATCATCTGAAGCTTTCTTT. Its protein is CASQVSSEAFF. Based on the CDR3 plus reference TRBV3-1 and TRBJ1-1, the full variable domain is DTAVSQTPKYLVTQMGNDKSIKCEQNLGHDTMYWYKQDSKKFLKIMFSYNNKELIINETVPNRFSPKSPDKAHLNLHINSLELGDSAVYFCASQVSSEAFFGQGTRLTVV.

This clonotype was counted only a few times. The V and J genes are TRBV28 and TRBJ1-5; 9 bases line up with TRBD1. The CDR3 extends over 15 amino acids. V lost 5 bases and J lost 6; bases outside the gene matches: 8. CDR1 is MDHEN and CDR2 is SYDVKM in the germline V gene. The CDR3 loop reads CASSRDRGSAQPQHF. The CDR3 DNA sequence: TGTGCCAGCAGTCGAGACAGGGGGAGCGCTCAGCCCCAGCATTTT.

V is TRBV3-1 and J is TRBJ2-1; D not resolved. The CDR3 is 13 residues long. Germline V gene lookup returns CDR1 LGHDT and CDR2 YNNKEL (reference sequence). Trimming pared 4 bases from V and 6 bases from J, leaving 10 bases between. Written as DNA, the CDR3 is TGTGCCAGCAGCCCGACTCGTTTCAATGAGCAGTTCTTC. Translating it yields CASSPTRFNEQFF.

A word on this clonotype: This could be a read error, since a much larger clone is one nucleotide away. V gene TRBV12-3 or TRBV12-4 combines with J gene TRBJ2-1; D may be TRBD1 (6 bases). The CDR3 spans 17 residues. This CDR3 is CACSITGSSGSYNEQFF. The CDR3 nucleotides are TGTGCCTGCAGTATAACAGGGTCATCCGGCTCCTACAATGAGCAGTTCTTC.

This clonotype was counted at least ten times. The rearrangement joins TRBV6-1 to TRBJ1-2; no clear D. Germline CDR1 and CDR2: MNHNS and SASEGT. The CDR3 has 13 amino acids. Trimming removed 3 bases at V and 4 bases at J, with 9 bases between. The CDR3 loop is CASSDGPGYGYTF. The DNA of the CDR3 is TGTGCCAGCAGTGACGGACCGGGCTATGGCTACACCTTC.